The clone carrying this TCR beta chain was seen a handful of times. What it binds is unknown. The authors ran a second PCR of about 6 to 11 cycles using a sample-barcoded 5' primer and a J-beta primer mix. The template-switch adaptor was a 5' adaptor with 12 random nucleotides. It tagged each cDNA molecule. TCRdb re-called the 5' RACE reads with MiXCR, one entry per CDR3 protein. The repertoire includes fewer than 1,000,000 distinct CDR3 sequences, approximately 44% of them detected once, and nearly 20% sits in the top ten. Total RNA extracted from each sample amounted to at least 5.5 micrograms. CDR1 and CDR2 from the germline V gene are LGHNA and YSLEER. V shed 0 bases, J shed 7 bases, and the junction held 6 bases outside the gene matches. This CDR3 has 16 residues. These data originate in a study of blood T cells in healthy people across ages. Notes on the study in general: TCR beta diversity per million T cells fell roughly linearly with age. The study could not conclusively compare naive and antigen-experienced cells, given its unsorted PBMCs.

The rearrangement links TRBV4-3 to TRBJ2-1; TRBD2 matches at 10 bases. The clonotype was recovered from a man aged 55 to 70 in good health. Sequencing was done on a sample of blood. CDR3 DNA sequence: TGCGCCAGCAGCCAAGAGGTTAGCGGGGGGACAAATGAGCAGTTCTTC. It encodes CASSQEVSGGTNEQFF.